This TCR beta chain was identified in a study of OX40 agonist ivuxolimab in advanced cancers. Across the whole study: The diagnoses of dose-escalation patients were hepatocellular carcinoma, melanoma, renal cell or head and neck cancer. Antecedent anti-PD-1, anti-PD-L1 or anti-CTLA-4 therapy was permissible, with about 39% having received some.

Germline V gene data show CDR1 as MNHNS and CDR2 as SASEGT. This CDR3 comprises 16 residues. Trimming took 2 bases from V and 0 from J, leaving 8 bases between them. The method was immunoSEQ multiplex PCR; TCRdb's version includes in-frame clones alone and lacks a portion of them. Among around 11,000 clones listed, approximately 80% were seen once. The receptor's source is an adult with an advanced solid tumor such as melanoma, head and neck, liver or kidney cancer. The gene calls are TRBV6-1 and TRBJ2-6; a possible D gene is TRBD2 (6 bases). Sample: CD4+ or CD8+ T cells sorted from blood, taken in a trial of the OX40 agonist ivuxolimab. CDR3 bases: TGTGCCAGCAGTGAAATCGGGGGCTCTGGGGCCAACGTCCTGACTTTC. It specifies CASSEIGGSGANVLTF.